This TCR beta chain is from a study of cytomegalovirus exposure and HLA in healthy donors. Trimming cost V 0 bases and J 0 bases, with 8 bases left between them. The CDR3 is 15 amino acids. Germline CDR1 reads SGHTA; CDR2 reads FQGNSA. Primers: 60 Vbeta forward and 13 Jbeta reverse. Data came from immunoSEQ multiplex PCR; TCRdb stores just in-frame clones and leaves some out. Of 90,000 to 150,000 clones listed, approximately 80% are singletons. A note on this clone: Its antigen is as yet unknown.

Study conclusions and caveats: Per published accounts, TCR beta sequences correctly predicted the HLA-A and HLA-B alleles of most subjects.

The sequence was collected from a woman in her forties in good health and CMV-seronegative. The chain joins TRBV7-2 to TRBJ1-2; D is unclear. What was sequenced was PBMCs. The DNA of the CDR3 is TGTGCCAGCAGCTTAGCGTCGGGTTCTAACTATGGCTACACCTTC. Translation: CASSLASGSNYGYTF.